Below are 17 T cell receptor beta chains sequenced from a single sample in a study of shared clonotypes between healthy human individuals. Clones were read by immunoSEQ multiplex PCR, and TCRdb kept only the in-frame ones, dropping some. The table shows about 980,000 clones, with around three quarters occurring only once. Sequencing was carried out using memory CD4+ T cells sorted from blood. Subset meaning: CD45RA-negative fraction. The source of these receptors is a man aged 18 to 29 in good health.

The chain combines TRBV9 with TRBJ2-3; tentatively, D is TRBD1 or TRBD2 (5 bases each). The CDR3 spans 13 residues. Germline V gene sequence: CDR1 SGDLS, CDR2 YYNGEE. The V and J ends lost 3 bases and 2 bases respectively, with 7 bases between them. The DNA for the CDR3 is TGTGCCAGCAGCGGGGGGATCACAGATACGCAGTATTTT. It translates to CASSGGITDTQYF.

Comments on this clone: At the DNA level, this CDR3 is encoded by other sequences in the same sample as well. The CDR3 DNA reads as TGTGCCAGCAGTAGGCGGGACAGGGGGTTGGACGAGCAGTACTTC. Encoded protein: CASSRRDRGLDEQYF. The rearrangement joins TRBV6-6 to TRBJ2-7, with 11 bases matching TRBD1. Trimming cost V 5 bases and J 5 bases; bases outside gene matches: 8. CDR1 and CDR2 from the germline V gene are MNHNY and SVGAGI (reference sequence). The CDR3 is 15 residues long.

V gene TRBV6-5 combines with J gene TRBJ1-1, with D tentatively TRBD1 (5 bases). In germline, CDR1 is MNHEY, CDR2 SVGAGI. Between the trimmed V and J ends, which lost 7 bases and 0 bases, there was a span of 12 bases. The CDR3 is made up of 14 amino acids. CDR3 region: CASTPLGVNTEAFF. Written as DNA, the CDR3 is TGTGCCAGCACCCCCTTAGGGGTGAACACTGAAGCTTTCTTT.

Notes on this clone: Distinct nucleotide sequences in the sample also encode this CDR3. This rearrangement joins TRBV5-1 to TRBJ1-1; TRBD1 is a possible D gene (5 bases). CDR3 length: 13 residues. Germline V lookup: CDR1 SGHRS, CDR2 YFSETQ. Trimming pared 2 bases from V and 5 bases from J, leaving 10 bases between. CDR3 loop: CASSFWGDTEAFF. The CDR3 DNA reads TGCGCCAGCAGCTTCTGGGGGGATACTGAAGCTTTCTTT.

This clone was found once. At one boundary the junction diverges from the germline segment, which might be a read error. The genes are TRBV28 and TRBJ1-6; D is unresolved. Germline-derived CDR1 and CDR2 are MDHEN and SYDVKM. The CDR3 consists of 14 residues. The CDR3 DNA sequence: TGTGCCAGCAGTTTAAGCGCTTATAATTCACCCCTCCGCTTT. Amino acids: CASSLSAYNSPLRF.

The CDR3: CASSQNAGGHQFF. In DNA, the CDR3 is TGTGCCAGCAGCCAGAACGCGGGGGGCCACCAGTTCTTC. The J gene is TRBJ2-1, the V gene TRBV14; 8 bases are shared with TRBD2. Germline V lookup: CDR1 SGHDN, CDR2 FVKESK. The CDR3 has 13 amino acids. After removal of 3 bases from V and 13 bases from J, the junction contained 8 bases not matched to a gene.

This rearrangement joins TRBV11-2 to TRBJ2-7; 7 bases match TRBD2. The V gene end was trimmed by 5 bases and the J gene end by 4 bases; junction bases not matched to a gene: 8. The CDR3 sequence is 14 residues long. Per the germline V gene, CDR1 is SGHAT and CDR2 is FQNNGV. The CDR3 coding sequence is TGTGCCAGCAGCACCGACGGACTAGTTTACGAGCAGTACTTC. Residues: CASSTDGLVYEQYF.

This chain uses TRBV11-2 with TRBJ2-7; 8 bases align to TRBD1. Germline CDR1 and CDR2: SGHAT and FQNNGV. V lost 6 bases, J lost 3 bases, and 10 bases stayed unmatched. The CDR3 has 15 residues. The CDR3 sequence is CASSLTGTGVYEQYF. The DNA of the CDR3 is TGTGCCAGCAGTTTGACCGGGACAGGAGTCTACGAGCAGTACTTC.

This clone was seen ten or more times. The chain joins TRBV7-2 to TRBJ1-1; 9 positions agree with TRBD1. The length of the CDR3 is 13 residues. Looked up from germline, CDR1 is SGHTA and CDR2 is FQGNSA. Trimming at V came to 3 bases and at J to 9 bases, leaving 5 bases not matched to a gene. The CDR3: CASSFSGTGKAFF. Written as DNA, the CDR3 is TGTGCCAGCAGCTTTTCCGGGACAGGGAAAGCTTTCTTT.

This chain uses TRBV5-1 with TRBJ2-1; 9 positions match TRBD2. The CDR3 is 15 residues long. CDR1 and CDR2 (germline): SGHRS, YFSETQ. The junction had 5 bases not matched to a gene; V was cut back by 1 base and J by 6 bases. For the CDR3, the DNA is TGCGCCAGCAGCTTGAGACTAGCGGAGGGCAATGAGCAGTTCTTC. It specifies CASSLRLAEGNEQFF.

The J gene is TRBJ1-1, the V gene TRBV6-1; tentative D call: TRBD1 (6 bases). The germline V gene has CDR1 MNHNS and CDR2 SASEGT. V was clipped by 1 base and J by 5 bases, with 20 bases between them. The CDR3 covers 17 residues. The CDR3 nucleotides read TGTGCCAGCAGTGAAGGGACAGATCCCCGACCGGGAACTGAAGCTTTCTTT. Protein: CASSEGTDPRPGTEAFF.

This clone was counted at least ten times. The gene calls are TRBV19 and TRBJ2-2; the D is unclear. This CDR3 has 15 amino acids. Trimming pared 2 bases from V and 4 bases from J, leaving 11 bases between. Germline lookup yields CDR1 LNHDA and CDR2 SQIVND (reference sequence). The CDR3 is CASSIRQLATGELFF. The CDR3 DNA is TGTGCCAGTAGTATAAGGCAGCTCGCCACCGGGGAGCTGTTTTTT.

The chain joins TRBV7-2 to TRBJ1-4; D ambiguous. The CDR3 runs to 14 residues. With 5 bases removed from V and 5 bases from J, the gap between germline ends came to 12 bases. Germline assignment: CDR1 SGHTA and CDR2 FQGNSA. The CDR3 DNA reads as TGTGCCAGCAGCCTGCTCGGGGTGAATGAAAAACTGTTTTTT. Translation gives CASSLLGVNEKLFF. Full variable domain (missing parts from reference TRBV7-2 and TRBJ1-4): GAGVSQSPSNKVTEKGKDVELRCDPISGHTALYWYRQSLGQGLEFLIYFQGNSAPDKSGLPSDRFSAERTGGSVSTLTIQRTQQEDSAVYLCASSLLGVNEKLFFGSGTQLSVL.

J is TRBJ2-3 and V is TRBV5-1; tentative D call: TRBD1 (6 bases). Trimming pared 4 bases from V and 11 bases from J, leaving 20 bases between. The CDR3 runs to 14 residues. CDR1 is SGHRS, CDR2 YFSETQ, per germline. CDR3: CASSLAGSEGGQYF. CDR3 DNA sequence: TGCGCCAGCAGCCTGGCTGGGAGCGAAGGGGGGCAGTATTTT.

The chain is built from TRBV11-2 and TRBJ1-1; 8 nucleotides match TRBD1. Trimming at V came to 3 bases and at J to 8 bases, leaving 5 bases not matched to a gene. The CDR3 loop spans 13 amino acids. Germline assignment: CDR1 SGHAT and CDR2 FQNNGV. CDR3: CASSFVGTGEAFF. The CDR3 nucleotides are TGTGCCAGCAGCTTCGTGGGGACAGGAGAAGCTTTCTTT. Together with reference TRBV11-2 and TRBJ1-1, the CDR3 gives the full variable domain: EAGVAQSPRYKIIEKRQSVAFWCNPISGHATLYWYQQILGQGPKLLIQFQNNGVVDDSQLPKDRFSAERLKGVDSTLKIQPAKLEDSAVYLCASSFVGTGEAFFGQGTRLTVV.

The chain is built from TRBV4-2 and TRBJ2-3, with TRBD2 matching 9 bases. The CDR3 contains 16 residues. Germline trimming cut 0 bases from V and 2 bases from J; bases unmatched to any gene: 3. CDR1 LGHNA and CDR2 YNFKEQ come from the germline V gene. CDR3 in DNA: TGTGCCAGCAGCCAAGATTCTAGCGGGATCACAGATACGCAGTATTTT. It codes for CASSQDSSGITDTQYF.

The chain carries TRBV7-8 and TRBJ2-2, with 7 bases matching TRBD1. Per germline, CDR1 SGHVS and CDR2 FQNEAQ. Germline trimming cut 11 bases from V and 2 bases from J; bases unmatched to any gene: 5. CDR3 length: 13 amino acids. In nucleotides, the CDR3 is TGTGCCCCCCGGGACAGTAACACCGGGGAGCTGTTTTTT. This encodes CAPRDSNTGELFF.